These 7 T cell receptor beta chains originate from one sample sequenced in a study of T-cell reconstitution after alpha-beta-depleted transplantation in children. A TCRbeta library incorporating unique molecular identifiers was prepared. TCRdb reanalysed the PCR reads using MiXCR and keeps one entry per CDR3 protein. The table records approximately 520,000 distinct CDR3 sequences, about 31% of them present only once. The sequencing here drew on PBMCs from the stem cell graft donor, taken from the stem cell graft. These receptors were taken from a human donor who donated a stem cell graft to a child with aplastic anemia.

This clonotype has just a few counts. The rearrangement joins TRBV5-1 to TRBJ1-6, with D unresolved. Trimming removed 1 base from V and 10 bases from J, with 12 bases in between. This CDR3 spans 14 amino acids. CDR1 is SGHRS and CDR2 is YFSETQ in the germline V gene. CDR3 nucleotide sequence: TGCGCCAGCAGCTTGAGGAGTACCGAATCACCCCTCCACTTT. It yields the protein CASSLRSTESPLHF.

This chain joins TRBV20-1 and TRBJ2-3; TRBD1 agrees at 12 bases. The trim removed 5 bases at V and 2 bases at J, leaving 5 bases unmatched. Germline CDR1 and CDR2: DFQATT and SNEGSKA (reference sequence). CDR3 length equals 15 residues. In DNA, the CDR3 is TGCAGTGCTTGGGACAGGGGGCGAGACACAGATACGCAGTATTTT. Translating gives CSAWDRGRDTDTQYF.

The J gene is TRBJ2-7, the V gene TRBV29-1, with a weak D call TRBD1 (7 bases). The germline V gene has CDR1 SQVTM and CDR2 ANQGSEA. V was shortened by 6 bases and J by 1 base, with 10 bases between the two germline ends. The length of the CDR3 is 12 residues. The CDR3 spells CSVAGQSYEQYF. The CDR3 coding sequence is TGCAGCGTCGCGGGACAGTCCTACGAGCAGTACTTC.

This clonotype turned up a few times. V is TRBV11-2 and J is TRBJ2-3, with unresolved D. The germline gives CDR1 SGHAT, CDR2 FQNNGV. V lost 2 bases and J 0 bases, leaving 9 bases between the germline ends. The CDR3 runs 15 residues. CDR3 sequence: CASSLIRSSTDTQYF. The CDR3, as DNA: TGTGCCAGCAGCTTAATCCGGAGTAGCACAGATACGCAGTATTTT.

The genes are TRBV9 and TRBJ2-1, with D possibly matching TRBD2 (5 bases). CDR1 and CDR2 (germline): SGDLS, YYNGEE. Trimming cost V 0 bases and J 5 bases, with 12 bases left between them. The length of the CDR3 is 15 residues. The CDR3 region has the DNA TGTGCCAGCAGCGTAGAACCCGGGAACAACAATGAGCAGTTCTTC. Translating it yields CASSVEPGNNNEQFF. Supplemented by reference TRBV9 and TRBJ2-1, the full variable domain reads DSGVTQTPKHLITATGQRVTLRCSPRSGDLSVYWYQQSLDQGLQFLIQYYNGEERAKGNILERFSAQQFPDLHSELNLSSLELGDSALYFCASSVEPGNNNEQFFGPGTRLTVL.

At least ten counts were recorded for this clonotype. V is TRBV29-1 and J is TRBJ1-2; D is unclear. V gave up 3 bases and J gave up 8 bases, with 25 bases separating them. Germline assignment: CDR1 SQVTM and CDR2 ANQGSEA. This CDR3 comprises 16 residues. Here the CDR3 DNA reads TGCAGCGTTGACGACGACCAGGCCGGACCGTACCAGGGCTACACCTTC. Protein sequence: CSVDDDQAGPYQGYTF.

The chain carries TRBV14 and TRBJ1-2; D unresolved. V lost 1 base and J lost 8, with 17 bases in between. The V gene's germline CDR1 is SGHDN and CDR2 FVKESK. This CDR3 region has 15 residues. The CDR3 here is CASSQVPGTSGGYTF. As DNA, the CDR3 is TGTGCCAGCAGCCAAGTTCCGGGCACCTCCGGGGGCTACACCTTC.